The 30 T cell receptor beta chains below come from one sample, sequenced in a study of beta chain features in type 1 diabetes. Study-wide points: There was a moderate but significant shortening of TCRB CDR3s in all four CD4+ subsets of Type 1 diabetes patients.

Expressed TCRB transcripts were sequenced, since all the RNA that had been isolated was reverse transcribed. Here immunoSEQ multiplex PCR was the method, and the copy in TCRdb shows in-frame clones only, minus some. Here the sample spans about 120,000 clones, roughly 15% being singletons. No antigen is known for these receptors. The specimen sequenced was central memory CD4+ T cells from blood. These receptors all come from a man aged 30-40 years with type 1 diabetes.

This clone was counted between two and nine times. The gene calls are TRBV7-2 and TRBJ1-6; D ambiguous. CDR1 and CDR2 (germline): SGHTA, FQGNSA. Trimming shortened V by 3 bases and J by 7 bases, and 4 bases separated the two germline ends. The CDR3 has 12 amino acids. The chain's CDR3 is CASSFENSPLHF. The CDR3 DNA is TGTGCCAGCAGCTTCGAAAATTCACCCCTCCACTTT.

V and J are TRBV7-2 and TRBJ1-2; 7 nucleotides align to TRBD1. CDR3 length: 15 amino acids. Germline CDR1 is SGHTA and CDR2 is FQGNSA. With V trimmed by 5 bases and J by 5 bases, 11 bases remained unmatched. CDR3 amino acids: CASSPQGTSGYGYTF. CDR3 coding DNA: TGTGCCAGCAGCCCACAGGGGACATCTGGGTATGGCTACACCTTC.

This clone was counted ten times or more. CDR3 nucleotides: TGTGCCACCAGCAGAGACACAAACAATGAGCAGTTCTTC. This translates into CATSRDTNNEQFF. The J gene is TRBJ2-1, the V gene TRBV15, with unresolved D. Germline assignment: CDR1 LNHNV and CDR2 YYDKDF (reference sequence). CDR3 size: 13 residues. With 0 bases removed from V and 5 bases from J, the gap between germline ends came to 5 bases.

The genes are TRBV5-8 and TRBJ2-5; D is possibly TRBD1 or TRBD2 (5 bases each). This CDR3 comprises 13 residues. V dropped 2 bases and J dropped 4 bases, with 9 bases sitting between them. Germline-derived CDR1 and CDR2 are SGHTS and YDEGEE. CDR3: CASSLGTSETQYF. CDR3 sequence (DNA): TGTGCCAGCAGCTTAGGGACCTCAGAGACCCAGTACTTC.

This clone occurred a few times. This rearrangement joins TRBV29-1 to TRBJ2-7, with 9 bases identical to TRBD1. Trimming cost V 2 bases and J 2 bases; bases outside gene matches: 4. CDR1 and CDR2 from the germline V gene are SQVTM and ANQGSEA. The CDR3 loop spans 14 amino acids. CDR3 sequence reads: CSVETGTGTYEQYF. In nucleotides, the CDR3 is TGCAGCGTTGAAACCGGGACAGGGACCTACGAGCAGTACTTC.

The sample holds a few counts of this clone. The chain is built from TRBV30 and TRBJ1-3; 10 bases map to TRBD1. This CDR3 region has 16 residues. V shed 3 bases, J shed 1 base, and the junction held 6 bases outside the gene matches. Germline V gene data show CDR1 as GTSNPN and CDR2 as SVGIG (reference sequence). CDR3 coding DNA: TGTGCCTGGAGGACAGGGGGCGGGTTGTCTGGAAACACCATATATTTT. Translation: CAWRTGGGLSGNTIYF.

The CDR3 DNA reads TGCGCCAGCAGCTTACAGCAGAACACTGAAGCTTTCTTT. This translates into CASSLQQNTEAFF. The chain recombines TRBV5-1 with TRBJ1-1, with no clear D. The CDR3 contains 13 residues. The germline gives CDR1 SGHRS, CDR2 YFSETQ. Trimming pared 2 bases from V and 1 base from J, leaving 6 bases between. Together with reference TRBV5-1 and TRBJ1-1, the CDR3 gives the full variable domain: KAGVTQTPRYLIKTRGQQVTLSCSPISGHRSVSWYQQTPGQGLQFLFEYFSETQRNKGNFPGRFSGRQFSNSRSEMNVSTLELGDSALYLCASSLQQNTEAFFGQGTRLTVV.

In its sample, this clone was seen a few times. The chain combines TRBV4-3 with TRBJ1-5; weak D call: TRBD1 (5 bases). V was shortened by 3 bases and J by 3 bases, with 9 bases between the two germline ends. The CDR3 sequence is 14 residues long. CDR1 LGHNA and CDR2 YSLEER come from the germline V gene. The CDR3 bases are TGCGCCAGCAGCCACAGGGTCAACAATCAGCCCCAGCATTTT. It specifies CASSHRVNNQPQHF.

The rearrangement joins TRBV5-8 to TRBJ2-3, with a tentative D call TRBD2 (6 bases). CDR1 and CDR2 from the germline V gene are SGHTS and YDEGEE. V dropped 4 bases and J dropped 0 bases, with 12 bases sitting between them. The CDR3 extends over 15 amino acids. In DNA, the CDR3 is TGTGCCAGCAGCGCCCGGGACTTCAGCACAGATACGCAGTATTTT. It is translated as CASSARDFSTDTQYF.

The chain couples TRBV6-5 to TRBJ1-6; D unresolved. The germline V gene encodes CDR1 MNHEY and CDR2 SVGAGI. Trimming pared 2 bases from V and 5 bases from J, leaving 10 bases between. The CDR3 runs 15 residues. The CDR3: CASSYGSSNNSPLHF. The CDR3 DNA is TGTGCCAGCAGTTACGGCAGCTCAAATAATTCACCCCTCCACTTT.

The chain joins TRBV30 to TRBJ2-1, with a tentative D call TRBD1 (6 bases). Per the germline V gene, CDR1 is GTSNPN and CDR2 is SVGIG (reference sequence). V was trimmed by 0 bases and J by 7 bases, leaving 10 bases between them. The CDR3 loop spans 13 amino acids. CDR3 DNA: TGTGCCTGGAGTGTACTAGGGGGTAATGAGCAGTTCTTC. Its translation is CAWSVLGGNEQFF.

The V gene is TRBV29-1, the J gene TRBJ2-6; D perhaps matches TRBD1 (8 bases). This CDR3 contains 17 residues. The germline V and J ends were trimmed by 7 bases and 0 bases, with 19 bases remaining between them. Germline V gene sequence: CDR1 SQVTM, CDR2 ANQGSEA. DNA for the CDR3: TGCAGCGCCGGGAGCGGGACAGGACACTCTGGGGCCAACGTCCTGACTTTC. As protein: CSAGSGTGHSGANVLTF. The full variable domain, rest sourced from reference TRBV29-1 and TRBJ2-6, is SAVISQKPSRDICQRGTSLTIQCQVDSQVTMMFWYRQQPGQSLTLIATANQGSEATYESGFVIDKFPISRPNLTFSTLTVSNMSPEDSSIYLCSAGSGTGHSGANVLTFGAGSRLTVL.

This clone was seen a few times. V and J are TRBV20-1 and TRBJ1-2; D gene unclear. In germline, CDR1 is DFQATT, CDR2 SNEGSKA (reference sequence). V was shortened by 4 bases and J by 6 bases, with 9 bases between the two germline ends. The CDR3 consists of 11 residues. The CDR3 bases are TGCAGTGCTACCCAGGAGAATGGCTACACCTTC. The encoded protein is CSATQENGYTF.

The chain uses TRBV5-1 and TRBJ2-6; D gene uncertain. The CDR3 runs to 13 residues. Per germline, CDR1 SGHRS and CDR2 YFSETQ. The germline V and J ends were trimmed by 7 bases and 4 bases, with 9 bases remaining between them. The CDR3 protein is CASRPAGANVLTF. In DNA form, the CDR3 reads TGCGCCAGCCGCCCCGCGGGGGCCAACGTCCTGACTTTC.

The rearrangement uses TRBV6-6 and TRBJ1-2; possible D gene TRBD1, 6 bases. The germline CDR1 and CDR2 sequences are MNHNY and SVGAGI (reference sequence). Trimming cost V 4 bases and J 4 bases, with 13 bases left between them. This CDR3 contains 14 residues. The CDR3: CASSFQDRPYGYTF. CDR3 sequence (DNA): TGTGCCAGCAGTTTTCAAGACAGGCCCTATGGCTACACCTTC.

V gene TRBV25-1 combines with J gene TRBJ2-7; 7 nucleotides match TRBD1. CDR3 size: 14 residues. V shed 6 bases and J 6 bases; nucleotides not matched to a gene: 11. The germline V gene has CDR1 MGHDK and CDR2 SYGVNS. The CDR3 region is CASSRGGYTGEQYF. The DNA of the CDR3 is TGTGCCAGCAGCAGAGGGGGCTACACGGGCGAGCAGTACTTC.

In this sample, this clone turned up many times. The V gene is TRBV20-1, the J gene TRBJ1-1; no clear D gene. There are 9 residues in the CDR3. The germline V and J ends were trimmed by 5 bases and 9 bases, with 7 bases remaining between them. CDR1 and CDR2 (germline): DFQATT, SNEGSKA (reference sequence). Here the CDR3 DNA reads TGCAGTGCTGAGAGGAAAGCTTTCTTT. Encoded protein: CSAERKAFF.

This clone has just a few counts. The CDR3, as DNA: TGTGCCAGCTCACCACTCCTTCGTACGTCCGCTGGGGCCAACGTCCTGACTTTC. Protein: CASSPLLRTSAGANVLTF. The chain combines TRBV18 with TRBJ2-6; D remains ambiguous. The germline gives CDR1 KGHSH, CDR2 LQKENI. Trimming took 1 base from V and 2 from J, leaving 15 bases between them. This CDR3 spans 18 amino acids.

There are a few counts of this clone. The chain recombines TRBV14 with TRBJ1-3; unclear D gene. The germline CDR1 and CDR2 sequences are SGHDN and FVKESK. Trimming cost V 4 bases and J 3 bases, with 13 bases left between them. The CDR3 length is 15 residues. Here the CDR3 DNA reads TGTGCCAGCAGCCCGCCCTGGACGGGTGGAAACACCATATATTTT. Its translation is CASSPPWTGGNTIYF.

The table lists this clone with a few counts. V usage is TRBV28 and J usage is TRBJ1-3; no reliable D call. The CDR3 extends over 13 amino acids. The V gene's germline CDR1 is MDHEN and CDR2 SYDVKM. V was clipped by 7 bases and J by 2 bases, with 9 bases between them. This CDR3 is CASTIPAGNTIYF. CDR3 bases: TGTGCCAGCACAATCCCGGCTGGAAACACCATATATTTT.

This clone turned up a few times. The chain combines TRBV29-1 with TRBJ2-3; no definite D call. Trimming pared 5 bases from V and 6 bases from J, leaving 12 bases between. The germline V gene encodes CDR1 SQVTM and CDR2 ANQGSEA. The CDR3 has 12 amino acids. Written as DNA, the CDR3 is TGCAGCGTTCCTTCACCTGGGGATACGCAGTATTTT. Its protein product is CSVPSPGDTQYF.

This clone has just a few counts. The V call is TRBV29-1, the J call TRBJ1-4, with 7 positions matching TRBD1. CDR3 size: 13 residues. Germline assignment: CDR1 SQVTM and CDR2 ANQGSEA. The trim removed 4 bases at V and 5 bases at J, leaving 4 bases unmatched. The chain's CDR3 is CSVARDSNEKLFF. The CDR3 nucleotides are TGCAGCGTTGCCCGGGACAGCAATGAAAAACTGTTTTTT.

This clone was seen many times. Additional DNA sequences in this sample encode the identical CDR3. The chain couples TRBV14 to TRBJ1-1; unclear D gene. V lost 6 bases and J 2 bases, leaving 10 bases between the germline ends. CDR1 SGHDN and CDR2 FVKESK come from the germline V gene. The CDR3 consists of 13 residues. CDR3 in amino acids: CASSDGLNTEAFF. The DNA for the CDR3 is TGTGCCAGCAGTGACGGGCTAAACACTGAAGCTTTCTTT.

This clone was found a few times. The chain carries TRBV6-1 and TRBJ2-5; D is possibly TRBD1 (5 bases). CDR1 MNHNS and CDR2 SASEGT come from the germline V gene. Trimming left V 2 bases short and J 5 bases short, with 9 bases between. The CDR3 consists of 13 residues. The CDR3 DNA reads as TGTGCCAGCAGTGAAAGGGGCTCGGAGACCCAGTACTTC. This encodes CASSERGSETQYF.

The chain combines TRBV30 with TRBJ2-5; 9 bases map to TRBD2. CDR3 length: 15 amino acids. V trimming: 1 base; J trimming: 5 bases; junction bases outside the gene matches: 8. Germline V CDR1 and CDR2: GTSNPN, SVGIG (reference sequence). The CDR3 DNA follows: TGTGCCTGGAGTGGAGGGCTAGCGGGGATGGAGACCCAGTACTTC. Translation gives CAWSGGLAGMETQYF.

J is TRBJ2-5 and V is TRBV4-1, with D possibly matching TRBD2 (6 bases). The CDR3 sequence is 16 residues long. Germline-derived CDR1 and CDR2 are MGHRA and YSYEKL. V was trimmed by 2 bases and J by 5 bases, leaving 18 bases between them. CDR3 sequence: CASSQQGTGDQETQYF. The DNA of the CDR3 is TGCGCCAGCAGCCAACAAGGGACGGGGGATCAGGAGACCCAGTACTTC.

This chain uses TRBV5-4 with TRBJ2-7, with TRBD1 matching 8 bases. Germline trimming cut 2 bases from V and 4 bases from J; bases unmatched to any gene: 5. CDR1 is SGHNT, CDR2 YYREEE, per germline (reference sequence). The CDR3 contains 14 residues. The CDR3 coding sequence is TGTGCCAGCAGCTTTACGGACAGGGATTACGAGCAGTACTTC. This gives the protein CASSFTDRDYEQYF.

Note on this clone: A read error may explain this, as a much larger clone is one base away. The V call is TRBV7-2, the J call TRBJ2-3; D not resolved. Germline V gives CDR1 SGHTA, CDR2 FQGNSA. Between the trimmed V and J ends, which lost 3 bases and 0 bases, there was a span of 4 bases. The CDR3 length is 13 residues. DNA for the CDR3: TGTGCCAGCAGCTTCGCTAGCACAGATACGCAGTATTTT. Protein product: CASSFASTDTQYF.

This clone was seen a few times. The chain uses TRBV19 and TRBJ2-4, with a weak D call TRBD2 (6 bases). The V and J ends lost 9 bases and 0 bases respectively, with 24 bases between them. This CDR3 has 18 amino acids. Per germline, CDR1 LNHDA and CDR2 SQIVND (reference sequence). CDR3 sequence (DNA): TGTGCCAGCAACCTCCGTGAGGGGACTGCGGTAGCCAAAAACATTCAGTACTTC. Amino acid sequence: CASNLREGTAVAKNIQYF.

A few counts support this clone. The chain couples TRBV28 to TRBJ1-2, with a possible D match to TRBD1 (5 bases). The CDR3 is 17 residues long. Germline assignment: CDR1 MDHEN and CDR2 SYDVKM. V was shortened by 3 bases and J by 4 bases, with 21 bases between the two germline ends. The CDR3 loop is CASSFGGSGTESYGYTF. The DNA of the CDR3 is TGTGCCAGCAGTTTCGGCGGGTCCGGGACGGAAAGCTATGGCTACACCTTC.